This T cell receptor (beta chain) came from a study of T-cell reconstitution after alpha-beta-depleted transplantation in children listed by TCRdb under 2016. Looking at the study overall: Using TCR repertoire profiling, the study followed T-cell immune reconstitution in a quantitative way in children after TCRalphabeta/CD19-depleted allogeneic hematopoietic cell transplantation.

Libraries were made using PCR. TCRdb records Illumina HiSeq 2500 as the sequencer. Molecular barcoding was employed in the preparation of TCR libraries, with unique molecular identifiers being used to normalize TCRbeta repertoire quantification. The public reads were reprocessed in TCRdb via fastp at Q25 and MiXCR, keeping in-frame beta chains. CDR3 protein sequences are deduplicated, and each keeps its most common genes and DNA. The sample table holds over 550,000 distinct CDR3 sequences, of which 10% were seen once. Jointly, the top ten make up roughly 4% of the sample. Including cysteine and phenylalanine, the CDR3 has 18 amino acids. Only the CDR3 region is kept as DNA, spanning 54 bases read in frame from base 1. CDR1 and CDR2, per the germline V gene, are LGHNA and YSLEER. V sheds 0 bases and J sheds 13 bases, leaving 28 bases between their ends. On this clonotype itself: The specificity of this receptor is unknown. Base quality data are lacking; no much larger clone is found one base away.

The sequenced sample was PBMCs from the stem cell graft donor, obtained from the stem cell graft. The receptor was derived from a human donor who donated a stem cell graft to a child with acute myeloid leukemia. The sequence links TRBV4-3 to TRBJ2-1, and possibly TRBD2, on 6 matching bases. CDR3 reads: CASSQDKGASSGSTDQFF. The bases read TGCGCCAGCAGCCAAGATAAGGGAGCGAGTAGCGGCTCCACTGACCAGTTCTTC.